The 19 T cell receptor beta chains below come from one sample, sequenced in a study of blood T cells in healthy people across ages (dated by TCRdb to between 2015 and 2017). Preparation of the library involved 5' RACE. For sequencing, an Illumina HiSeq 2500 was employed. A second PCR of roughly 7 to 12 cycles was run with a J-beta primer mix and a sample-barcoded 5' primer. TCRdb took the public reads, trimmed them with fastp at Q25, ran MiXCR for clone calling and kept in-frame beta chains. Entries are consolidated by CDR3 protein sequence, retaining the most common genes and DNA. In all, the sample holds around 1,500,000 distinct CDR3 sequences, and 25% to 30% of those were seen once. Less than 9.5% of the sample is taken by the ten largest. Sample: blood. These receptors originate from a woman aged 25 to 39 in good health.

This clonotype showed up many times. The J gene is TRBJ2-7, the V gene TRBV7-2; 14 bases match TRBD2. Losses at the gene ends were 5 bases for V and 1 base for J; bases not matched to a gene: 7. The CDR3 sequence is 17 residues long. Germline values: CDR1 SGHTA, CDR2 FQGNSA. The CDR3 DNA reads TGTGCCAGCAGCGTAGGGACTAGCGGGGGCCCGTCCTACGAGCAGTACTTC. Encoded protein: CASSVGTSGGPSYEQYF.

The chain has TRBV9 and TRBJ2-3; 11 bases are shared with TRBD2. This CDR3 is built from 18 residues. Germline V gene sequence: CDR1 SGDLS, CDR2 YYNGEE. Trimming removed 6 bases from V and 1 base from J; junction bases left unmatched: 13. CDR3 residues: CASTVGLAGGRGTDTQYF. CDR3 bases: TGTGCCAGCACCGTCGGGCTAGCGGGAGGCCGCGGCACAGATACGCAGTATTTT.

This clonotype occurred many times. J is TRBJ2-7 and V is TRBV11-1; 9 nucleotides match TRBD2. Germline CDR1 and CDR2: SGHAT and FQDESV (reference sequence). V was pared by 1 base and J by 6 bases, with 4 bases of the junction left unmatched. The CDR3 has 14 amino acids. CDR3 protein: CASSLEPAGGEQYF. As DNA, the CDR3 is TGTGCCAGCAGCTTAGAACCAGCGGGGGGCGAGCAGTACTTC.

This clonotype was counted only a few times. The chain employs TRBV18 and TRBJ2-7; the D is unclear. The CDR3 totals 15 residues. The V end lost 2 bases, the J end lost 2 bases, and 13 bases lay between the germline ends. Germline loops: CDR1 KGHSH, CDR2 LQKENI. CDR3 nucleotide sequence: TGTGCCAGCTCACCAAGACGCGAAAACACCTACGAGCAGTACTTC. Translation: CASSPRRENTYEQYF.

Here the CDR3 DNA reads TGTGCCAGCACTAAATTGACATACACTGAAGCTTTCTTT. This translates into CASTKLTYTEAFF. The chain recombines TRBV6-5 with TRBJ1-1; D unresolved. The V end lost 7 bases, the J end lost 3 bases, and 12 bases lay between the germline ends. Germline values: CDR1 MNHEY, CDR2 SVGAGI. The CDR3 runs 13 residues.

As regards this clonotype: This may stem from a read error, because a much larger clone lies one nucleotide away. This chain uses TRBV9 with TRBJ2-1, with D hard to call. The CDR3 is 15 amino acids. The germline V gene encodes CDR1 SGDLS and CDR2 YYNGEE. CDR3 sequence reads: CVSSVWQSSYNEQFF. CDR3 in DNA: TGTGTCAGCAGCGTCTGGCAGAGCTCCTACAATGAGCAGTTCTTC.

CDR3 in DNA: TGCGCCAGCAGCTTAATAATGGGGCAAGAGACCCAGTTCTTC. Translation: CASSLIMGQETQFF. J is TRBJ2-5 and V is TRBV5-1, with D possibly being TRBD1 (5 bases). The better agreement between TRBJ2-1 and the DNA end casts doubt on the J call. The germline CDR1 and CDR2 sequences are SGHRS and YFSETQ. The CDR3 has 14 residues.

This chain links TRBV30 with TRBJ2-1; D possibly corresponds to TRBD1 (6 bases). Germline V gene sequence: CDR1 GTSNPN, CDR2 SVGIG (reference sequence). Trimming took off 3 bases at V and 7 bases at J, with 16 bases between the two ends. CDR3 length equals 14 residues. CDR3 region: CAWRGINQGNEQFF. CDR3 sequence (DNA): TGTGCCTGGAGAGGCATCAACCAGGGGAATGAGCAGTTCTTC.

This clonotype was counted a few times. The CDR3 sequence is CRVGQGGRITNEKLFF. The CDR3 DNA follows: TGCAGAGTGGGGCAGGGGGGAAGAATAACTAATGAAAAACTGTTTTTT. The V and J genes are TRBV20-1 and TRBJ1-4; 7 bases are a match to TRBD1. CDR3 length: 16 amino acids. Germline lookup yields CDR1 DFQATT and CDR2 SNEGSKA (reference sequence).

The chain combines TRBV28 with TRBJ1-4; tentatively, D is TRBD1 (5 bases). Per the germline V gene, CDR1 is MDHEN and CDR2 is SYDVKM. The CDR3 runs to 14 residues. Between the trimmed V and J ends, which lost 8 bases and 7 bases, there was a span of 17 bases. The CDR3 protein is CASGGSGGREKLFF. For the CDR3, the DNA is TGTGCCAGCGGGGGGAGCGGGGGACGTGAAAAACTGTTTTTT. The whole variable domain, remainder taken from reference TRBV28 and TRBJ1-4, is DVKVTQSSRYLVKRTGEKVFLECVQDMDHENMFWYRQDPGLGLRLIYFSYDVKMKEKGDIPEGYSVSREKKERFSLILESASTNQTSMYLCASGGSGGREKLFFGSGTQLSVL.

This clonotype was detected many times. This chain uses TRBV12-3 or TRBV12-4 with TRBJ2-1; a possible D gene is TRBD2 (6 bases). Trimming removed 8 bases at V and 5 bases at J, with 22 bases between. The CDR3 length is 16 residues. The CDR3 protein is CASSSGPGAGNNEQFF. The CDR3 bases are TGTGCCAGCTCTTCCGGTCCGGGCGCGGGAAACAATGAGCAGTTCTTC.

The DNA for the CDR3 is TGTGCCAGCAGCTTAACGCCTAGCGGGGGGACTAATCATGAGCAGTTCTTC. This gives the protein CASSLTPSGGTNHEQFF. The chain joins TRBV7-3 to TRBJ2-1, with TRBD2 matching over 11 bases. The CDR3 length is 17 residues. Germline assignment: CDR1 SGHTA and CDR2 FQGTGA. Trimming cost V 0 bases and J 8 bases; bases outside gene matches: 9.

This chain uses TRBV7-2 with TRBJ2-1; 7 bases are a match to TRBD2. The V gene's germline CDR1 is SGHTA and CDR2 FQGNSA. Trimming cost V 1 base and J 15 bases; bases outside gene matches: 6. CDR3 length: 12 residues. The CDR3 sequence is CASSLVQRGPFF. In DNA, the CDR3 is TGTGCCAGCAGCTTAGTTCAGCGGGGACCGTTCTTC. Supplemented by reference TRBV7-2 and TRBJ2-1, the full variable domain reads GAGVSQSPSNKVTEKGKDVELRCDPISGHTALYWYRQSLGQGLEFLIYFQGNSAPDKSGLPSDRFSAERTGGSVSTLTIQRTQQEDSAVYLCASSLVQRGPFFGPGTRLTVL.

This clonotype has more than one count but fewer than ten. The chain carries TRBV5-5 and TRBJ2-7; D perhaps matches TRBD2 (6 bases). CDR1 and CDR2 (germline): SGHKS, YYEKEE (reference sequence). Trimming took 6 bases from V and 1 from J, leaving 11 bases between them. The CDR3 length is 13 residues. The DNA of the CDR3 is TGTGCCAGCACGCGGGACCCGTCCTACGAGCAGTACTTC. Protein sequence: CASTRDPSYEQYF.

Comments on this clonotype: A junction boundary mismatches the germline segment, possibly from a read error. V is TRBV4-1 and J is TRBJ2-1; TRBD2 might be the D (6 bases). The CDR3 runs to 15 residues. Germline V gives CDR1 MGHRA, CDR2 YSYEKL. The CDR3 protein is CSSSDRGSLYNEQFF. The CDR3 nucleotides read TGCTCCAGCAGCGACCGGGGGAGCCTATACAATGAGCAGTTCTTC.

About this clonotype itself: The CDR3 does not end in the conserved phenylalanine or tryptophan, so this is likely a read error. The rearrangement links TRBV27 to TRBJ2-3; D gene unclear. The V end was cut by 3 bases, the J end by 8 bases, with 15 bases between. The CDR3 contains 14 residues. Per the germline V gene, CDR1 is MNHEY and CDR2 is SMNVEV (reference sequence). CDR3 sequence (DNA): TGTGCCAGCAGTTTCCCCACGGCAGCCGGTACGCAGTATTTG. It codes for CASSFPTAAGTQYL.

This clonotype was recorded at least ten times. V usage is TRBV29-1 and J usage is TRBJ2-5, with D possibly called TRBD1 or TRBD2 (5 bases each). V was trimmed by 7 bases and J by 5 bases, leaving 17 bases between them. Germline V CDR1 and CDR2: SQVTM, ANQGSEA. The length of the CDR3 is 13 residues. Here the CDR3 DNA reads TGCAGCGGGGTGGGACGGCGGATGGAGACCCAGTACTTC. Protein product: CSGVGRRMETQYF.

The chain combines TRBV4-1 with TRBJ2-7; D not certain. Per the germline V gene, CDR1 is MGHRA and CDR2 is YSYEKL. Trimming pared 1 base from V and 2 bases from J, leaving 9 bases between. The CDR3 has 14 residues. The CDR3 protein is CASSQVGDTYEQYF. DNA for the CDR3: TGCGCCAGCAGCCAAGTCGGAGACACCTACGAGCAGTACTTC.

The chain uses TRBV4-1 and TRBJ2-1; D gene uncertain. The CDR3 is 14 residues long. The V end lost 3 bases, the J end lost 6 bases, and 12 bases lay between the germline ends. Per germline, CDR1 MGHRA and CDR2 YSYEKL. The CDR3 coding sequence is TGCGCCAGCAGCCAGCTCTTTACCAGCAATGAGCAGTTCTTC. The encoded protein is CASSQLFTSNEQFF.